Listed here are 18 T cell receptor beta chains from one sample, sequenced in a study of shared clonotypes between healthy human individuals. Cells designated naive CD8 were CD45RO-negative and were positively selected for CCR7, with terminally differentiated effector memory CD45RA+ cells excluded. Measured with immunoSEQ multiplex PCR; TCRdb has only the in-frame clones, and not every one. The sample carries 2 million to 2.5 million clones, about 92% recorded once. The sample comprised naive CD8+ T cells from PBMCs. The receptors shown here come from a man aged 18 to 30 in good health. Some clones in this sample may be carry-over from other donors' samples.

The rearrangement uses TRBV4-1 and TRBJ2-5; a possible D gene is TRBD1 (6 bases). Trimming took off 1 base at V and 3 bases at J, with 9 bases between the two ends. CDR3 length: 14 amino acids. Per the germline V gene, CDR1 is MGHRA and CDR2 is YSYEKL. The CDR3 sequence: CASSQVGGKETQYF. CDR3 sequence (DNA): TGCGCCAGCAGCCAAGTAGGGGGTAAAGAGACCCAGTACTTC.

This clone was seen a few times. CDR3 nucleotide sequence: TGTGCCAGCAGTCTGACTCCGGCGGGGCCCCAGCATTTT. Translated, it gives CASSLTPAGPQHF. This chain connects TRBV6-5 to TRBJ1-5; no clear D. Between the trimmed V and J ends, which lost 5 bases and 9 bases, there was a span of 14 bases. Germline V lookup: CDR1 MNHEY, CDR2 SVGAGI. This CDR3 has 13 residues.

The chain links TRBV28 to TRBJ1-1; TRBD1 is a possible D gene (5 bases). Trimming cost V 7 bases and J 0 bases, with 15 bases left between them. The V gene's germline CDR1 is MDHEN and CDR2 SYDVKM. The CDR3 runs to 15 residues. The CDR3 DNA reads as TGTGCCAGCATCCTCTCCAGGGCGATGAACACTGAAGCTTTCTTT. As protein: CASILSRAMNTEAFF.

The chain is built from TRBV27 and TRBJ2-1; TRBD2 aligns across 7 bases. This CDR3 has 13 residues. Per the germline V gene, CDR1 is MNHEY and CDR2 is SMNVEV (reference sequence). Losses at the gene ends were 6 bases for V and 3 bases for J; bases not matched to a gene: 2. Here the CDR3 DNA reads TGTGCCAGCAGAGCTAGCGGCTACAATGAGCAGTTCTTC. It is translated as CASRASGYNEQFF.

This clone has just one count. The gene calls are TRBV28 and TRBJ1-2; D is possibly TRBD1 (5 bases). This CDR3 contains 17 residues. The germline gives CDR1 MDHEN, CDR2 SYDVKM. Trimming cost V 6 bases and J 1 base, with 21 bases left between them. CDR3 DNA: TGTGCCAGCAGAGTTTTAATCGGAGGGGATTTTAACTATGGCTACACCTTC. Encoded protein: CASRVLIGGDFNYGYTF.

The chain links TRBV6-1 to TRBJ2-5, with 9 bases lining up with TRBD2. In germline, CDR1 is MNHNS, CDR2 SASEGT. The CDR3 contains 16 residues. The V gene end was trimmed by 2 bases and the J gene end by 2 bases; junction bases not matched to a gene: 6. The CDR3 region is CASSEWIAGGQETQYF. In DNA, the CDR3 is TGTGCCAGCAGTGAATGGATTGCGGGAGGGCAAGAGACCCAGTACTTC.

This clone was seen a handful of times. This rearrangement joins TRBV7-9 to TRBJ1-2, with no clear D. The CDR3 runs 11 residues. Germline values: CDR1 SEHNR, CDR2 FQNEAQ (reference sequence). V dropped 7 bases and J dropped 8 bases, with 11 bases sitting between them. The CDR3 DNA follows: TGTGCCAGCACTGGGGAGAGGGGCTACACCTTC. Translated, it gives CASTGERGYTF. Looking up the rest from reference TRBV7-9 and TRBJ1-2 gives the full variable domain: DTGVSQNPRHKITKRGQNVTFRCDPISEHNRLYWYRQTLGQGPEFLTYFQNEAQLEKSRLLSDRFSAERPKGSFSTLEIQRTEQGDSAMYLCASTGERGYTFGSGTRLTVV.

The CDR3 reads CASSLMFRDTGELFF. CDR3 nucleotides: TGTGCCAGCAGTTTAATGTTCAGGGACACCGGGGAGCTGTTTTTT. This chain joins TRBV27 and TRBJ2-2; perhaps TRBD1 as D (5 bases). The CDR3 spans 15 residues. Per germline, CDR1 MNHEY and CDR2 SMNVEV (reference sequence). The germline V and J ends were trimmed by 2 bases and 3 bases, with 10 bases remaining between them.

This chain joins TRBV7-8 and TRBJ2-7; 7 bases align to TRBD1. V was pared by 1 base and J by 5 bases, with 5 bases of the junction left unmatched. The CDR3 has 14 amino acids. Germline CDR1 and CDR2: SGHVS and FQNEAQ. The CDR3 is CASSLGQGVDEQYF. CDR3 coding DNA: TGTGCCAGCAGCTTAGGCCAGGGGGTAGACGAGCAGTACTTC.

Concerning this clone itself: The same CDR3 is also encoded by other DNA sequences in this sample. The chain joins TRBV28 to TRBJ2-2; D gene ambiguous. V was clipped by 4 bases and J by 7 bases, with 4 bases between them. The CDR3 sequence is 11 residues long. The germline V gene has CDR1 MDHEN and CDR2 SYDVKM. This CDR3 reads CASSWSGELFF. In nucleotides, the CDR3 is TGTGCCAGCAGTTGGAGCGGGGAGCTGTTTTTT.

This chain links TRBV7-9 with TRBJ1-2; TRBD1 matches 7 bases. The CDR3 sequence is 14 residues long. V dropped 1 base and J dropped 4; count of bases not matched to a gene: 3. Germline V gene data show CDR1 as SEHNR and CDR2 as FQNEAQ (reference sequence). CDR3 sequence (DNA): TGTGCCAGCAGCTTAGGGGGACAGTCCTATGGCTACACCTTC. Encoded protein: CASSLGGQSYGYTF.

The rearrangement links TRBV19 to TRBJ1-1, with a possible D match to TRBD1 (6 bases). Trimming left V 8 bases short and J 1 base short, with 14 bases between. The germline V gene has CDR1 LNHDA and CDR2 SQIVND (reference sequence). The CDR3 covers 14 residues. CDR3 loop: CASESGHRNTEAFF. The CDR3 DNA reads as TGTGCCAGTGAATCGGGACACCGGAACACTGAAGCTTTCTTT.

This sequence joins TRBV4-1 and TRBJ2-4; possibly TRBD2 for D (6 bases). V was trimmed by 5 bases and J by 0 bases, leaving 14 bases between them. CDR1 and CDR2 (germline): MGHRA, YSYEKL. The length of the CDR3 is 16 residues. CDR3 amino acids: CASSERGSLAKNIQYF. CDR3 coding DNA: TGCGCCAGCAGCGAACGGGGGAGTTTAGCCAAAAACATTCAGTACTTC.

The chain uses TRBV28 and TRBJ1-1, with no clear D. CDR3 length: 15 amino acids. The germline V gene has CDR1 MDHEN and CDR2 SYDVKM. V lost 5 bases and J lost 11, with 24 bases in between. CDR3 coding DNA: TGTGCCAGCAGTGCATCAACAGCCTCCCCAATTGGGGCTTTCTTT. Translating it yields CASSASTASPIGAFF.

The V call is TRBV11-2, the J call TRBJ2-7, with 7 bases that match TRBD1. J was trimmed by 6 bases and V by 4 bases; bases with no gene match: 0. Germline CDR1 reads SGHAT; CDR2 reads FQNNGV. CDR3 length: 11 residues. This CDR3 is CASSWTGEQYF. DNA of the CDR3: TGTGCCAGCAGCTGGACAGGCGAGCAGTACTTC.

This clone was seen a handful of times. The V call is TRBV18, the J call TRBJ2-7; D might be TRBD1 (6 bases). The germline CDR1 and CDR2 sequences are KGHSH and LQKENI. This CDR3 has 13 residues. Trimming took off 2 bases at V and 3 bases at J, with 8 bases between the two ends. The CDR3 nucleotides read TGTGCCAGCTCACCAGCCAGGGGCTACGAGCAGTACTTC. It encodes CASSPARGYEQYF.

CDR3 amino acids: CASRPDWDDEQFF. In nucleotides, the CDR3 is TGTGCCAGCAGGCCCGACTGGGACGATGAGCAGTTCTTC. V usage is TRBV28 and J usage is TRBJ2-1; D tentatively fits TRBD1 or TRBD2 (5 bases each). Germline values: CDR1 MDHEN, CDR2 SYDVKM. The CDR3 runs to 13 residues. V dropped 6 bases and J dropped 8 bases, with 14 bases sitting between them.

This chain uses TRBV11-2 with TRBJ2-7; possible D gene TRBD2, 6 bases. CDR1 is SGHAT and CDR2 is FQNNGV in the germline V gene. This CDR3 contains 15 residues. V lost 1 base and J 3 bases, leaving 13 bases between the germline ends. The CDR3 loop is CASSLAGVGFYEQYF. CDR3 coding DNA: TGTGCCAGCAGCTTAGCGGGAGTCGGATTCTACGAGCAGTACTTC.